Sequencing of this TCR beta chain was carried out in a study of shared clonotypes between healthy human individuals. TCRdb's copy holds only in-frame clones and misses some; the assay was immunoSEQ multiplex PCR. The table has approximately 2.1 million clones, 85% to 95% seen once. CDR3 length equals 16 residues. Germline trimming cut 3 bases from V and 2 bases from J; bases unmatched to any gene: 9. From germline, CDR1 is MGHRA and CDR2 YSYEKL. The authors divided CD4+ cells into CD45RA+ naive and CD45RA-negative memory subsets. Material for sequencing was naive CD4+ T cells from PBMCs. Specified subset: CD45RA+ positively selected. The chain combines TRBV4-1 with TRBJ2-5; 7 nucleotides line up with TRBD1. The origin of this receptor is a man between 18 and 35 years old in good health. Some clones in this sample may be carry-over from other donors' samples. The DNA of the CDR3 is TGCGCCAGCAGCCAGACCACGACAGGGTCGCAAGAGACCCAGTACTTC. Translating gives CASSQTTTGSQETQYF.